The TCR beta chain under discussion was sequenced for a study of human T cells and chemical hapten exposure. TCRdb re-called the RACE reads with MiXCR, one entry per CDR3 protein. The sample lists roughly 380,000 distinct CDR3 sequences; about 6.9% were seen once. Time point specified: patch test 2, 6 weeks after DPC sensitization. Treatment given: therapeutic diphenylcyclopropenone sensitization with weekly scalp DPC. Germline V CDR1 and CDR2: SGHVS, FNYEAQ. The CDR3 is 15 amino acids. The J segment lost 4 bases and the V segment lost 5 bases, leaving 8 bases of the junction unmatched. Study-wide results and caveats: Counts of expanded TCRs (at PT1) showed a positive correlation with patch test score. Expanded TCRs clustered into significantly more large CDR3 similarity groups than controls, the analysis revealed.

This clonotype was counted between two and nine times. Its target is unknown. The sample here was whole blood, taken in connection with sensitization to the hapten diphenylcyclopropenone (DPC). The V and J genes are TRBV7-6 and TRBJ1-3; 7 positions match TRBD1. The receptor was derived from a woman aged 18 to 35 with alopecia areata. Some clones in this sample may be carry-over from other donors' samples. In DNA, the CDR3 is TGTGCCAGCAGCCCAGGGGACAGACCAGGAAACACCATATATTTT. As protein: CASSPGDRPGNTIYF.